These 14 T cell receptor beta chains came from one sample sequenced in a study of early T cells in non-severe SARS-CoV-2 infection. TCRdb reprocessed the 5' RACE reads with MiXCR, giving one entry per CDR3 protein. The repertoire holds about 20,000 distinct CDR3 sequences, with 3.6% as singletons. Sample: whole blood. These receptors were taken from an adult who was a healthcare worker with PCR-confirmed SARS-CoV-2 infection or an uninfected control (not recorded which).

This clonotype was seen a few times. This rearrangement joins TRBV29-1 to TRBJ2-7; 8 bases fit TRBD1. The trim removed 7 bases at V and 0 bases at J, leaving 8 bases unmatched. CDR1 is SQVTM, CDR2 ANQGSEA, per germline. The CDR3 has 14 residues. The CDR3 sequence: CSATGQVSSYEQYF. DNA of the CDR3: TGCAGCGCTACGGGACAGGTTAGCTCCTACGAGCAGTACTTC.

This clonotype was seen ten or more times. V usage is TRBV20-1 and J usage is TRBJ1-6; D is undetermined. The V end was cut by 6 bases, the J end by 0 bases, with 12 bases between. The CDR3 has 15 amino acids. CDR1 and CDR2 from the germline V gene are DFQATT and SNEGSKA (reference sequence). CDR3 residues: CSAGAGSSYNSPLHF. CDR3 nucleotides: TGCAGTGCGGGCGCGGGGAGCTCCTATAATTCACCCCTCCACTTT.

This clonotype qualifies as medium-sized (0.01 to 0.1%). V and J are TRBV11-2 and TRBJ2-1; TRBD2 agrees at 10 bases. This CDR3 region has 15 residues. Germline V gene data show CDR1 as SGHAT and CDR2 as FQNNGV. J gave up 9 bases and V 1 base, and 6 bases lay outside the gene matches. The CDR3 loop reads CASSLGHLAGAEQFF. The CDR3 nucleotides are TGTGCCAGCAGCTTAGGTCATCTAGCGGGAGCTGAGCAGTTCTTC. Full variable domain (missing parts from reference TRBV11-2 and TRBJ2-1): EAGVAQSPRYKIIEKRQSVAFWCNPISGHATLYWYQQILGQGPKLLIQFQNNGVVDDSQLPKDRFSAERLKGVDSTLKIQPAKLEDSAVYLCASSLGHLAGAEQFFGPGTRLTVL.

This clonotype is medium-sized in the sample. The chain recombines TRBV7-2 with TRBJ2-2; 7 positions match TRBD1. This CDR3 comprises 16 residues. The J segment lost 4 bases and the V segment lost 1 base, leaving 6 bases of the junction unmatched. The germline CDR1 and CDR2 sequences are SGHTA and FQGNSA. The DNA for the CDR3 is TGTGCCAGCAGCTTAGGACCGGGACAGAGCACCGGGGAGCTGTTTTTT. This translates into CASSLGPGQSTGELFF.

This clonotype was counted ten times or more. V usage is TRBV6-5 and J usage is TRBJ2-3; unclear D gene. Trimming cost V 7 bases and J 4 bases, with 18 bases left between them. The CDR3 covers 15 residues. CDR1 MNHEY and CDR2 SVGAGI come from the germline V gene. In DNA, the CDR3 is TGTGCCAGCAAATTAGGCCCCCGAAGTTCAGATACGCAGTATTTT. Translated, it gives CASKLGPRSSDTQYF.

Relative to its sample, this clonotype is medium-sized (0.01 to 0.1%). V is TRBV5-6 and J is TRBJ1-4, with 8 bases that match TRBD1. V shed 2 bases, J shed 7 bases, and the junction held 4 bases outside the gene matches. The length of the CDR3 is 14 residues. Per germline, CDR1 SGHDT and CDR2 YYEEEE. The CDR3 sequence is CASSFQGASEKLFF. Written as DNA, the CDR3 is TGTGCCAGCAGCTTCCAGGGGGCATCTGAAAAACTGTTTTTT.

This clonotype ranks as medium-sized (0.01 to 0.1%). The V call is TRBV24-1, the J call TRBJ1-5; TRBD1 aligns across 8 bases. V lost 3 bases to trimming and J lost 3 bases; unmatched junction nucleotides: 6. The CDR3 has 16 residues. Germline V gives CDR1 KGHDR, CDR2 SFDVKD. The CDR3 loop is CATSDADRGINQPQHF. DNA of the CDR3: TGTGCCACCAGTGATGCAGACAGGGGCATCAATCAGCCCCAGCATTTT.

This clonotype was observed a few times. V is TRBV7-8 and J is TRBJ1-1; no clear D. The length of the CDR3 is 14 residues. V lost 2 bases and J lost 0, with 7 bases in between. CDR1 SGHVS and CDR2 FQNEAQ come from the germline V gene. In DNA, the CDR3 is TGTGCCAGCAGCTTATCTTCCCTGAACACTGAAGCTTTCTTT. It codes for CASSLSSLNTEAFF.

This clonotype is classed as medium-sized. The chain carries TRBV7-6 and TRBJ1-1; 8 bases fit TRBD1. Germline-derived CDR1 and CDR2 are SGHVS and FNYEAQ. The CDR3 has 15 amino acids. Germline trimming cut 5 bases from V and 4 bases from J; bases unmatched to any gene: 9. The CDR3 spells CASSTQTQGVTEAFF. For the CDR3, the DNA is TGTGCCAGCAGCACACAAACACAGGGGGTCACTGAAGCTTTCTTT. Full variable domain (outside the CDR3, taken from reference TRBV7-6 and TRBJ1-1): GAGVSQSPRYKVTKRGQDVALRCDPISGHVSLYWYRQALGQGPEFLTYFNYEAQQDKSGLPNDRFSAERPEGSISTLTIQRTEQRDSAMYRCASSTQTQGVTEAFFGQGTRLTVV.

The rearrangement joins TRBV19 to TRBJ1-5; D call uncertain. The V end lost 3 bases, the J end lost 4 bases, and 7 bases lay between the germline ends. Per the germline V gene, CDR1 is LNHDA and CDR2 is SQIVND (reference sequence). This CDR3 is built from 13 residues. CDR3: CASSIQVNQPQHF. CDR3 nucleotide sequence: TGTGCCAGTAGTATTCAGGTTAATCAGCCCCAGCATTTT.

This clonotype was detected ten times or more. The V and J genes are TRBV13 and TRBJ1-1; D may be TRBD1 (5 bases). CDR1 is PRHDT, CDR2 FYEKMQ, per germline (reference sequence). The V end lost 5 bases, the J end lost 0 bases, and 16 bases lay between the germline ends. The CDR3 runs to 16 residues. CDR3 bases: TGTGCCAGCAGCCCCCAGGGACGGCTAATGAACACTGAAGCTTTCTTT. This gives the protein CASSPQGRLMNTEAFF.

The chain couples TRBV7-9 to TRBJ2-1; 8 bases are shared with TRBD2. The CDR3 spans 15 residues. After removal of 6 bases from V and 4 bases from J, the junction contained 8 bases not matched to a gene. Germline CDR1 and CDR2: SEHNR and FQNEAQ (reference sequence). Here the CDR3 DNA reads TGTGCCAGCAGTTTCCAGCGGGGGAGATACAATGAGCAGTTCTTC. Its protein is CASSFQRGRYNEQFF.

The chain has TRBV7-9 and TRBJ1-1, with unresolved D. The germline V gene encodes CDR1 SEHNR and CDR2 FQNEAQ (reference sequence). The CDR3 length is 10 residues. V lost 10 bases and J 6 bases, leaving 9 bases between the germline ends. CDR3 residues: CAIAVAEAFF. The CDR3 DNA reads TGTGCCATCGCGGTAGCTGAAGCTTTCTTT.

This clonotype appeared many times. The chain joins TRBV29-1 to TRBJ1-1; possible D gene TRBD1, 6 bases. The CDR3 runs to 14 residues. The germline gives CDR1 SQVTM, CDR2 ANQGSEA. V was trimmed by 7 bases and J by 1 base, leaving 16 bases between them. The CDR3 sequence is CSGGIGGQNTEAFF. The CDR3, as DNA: TGCAGCGGGGGTATTGGGGGACAGAACACTGAAGCTTTCTTT.